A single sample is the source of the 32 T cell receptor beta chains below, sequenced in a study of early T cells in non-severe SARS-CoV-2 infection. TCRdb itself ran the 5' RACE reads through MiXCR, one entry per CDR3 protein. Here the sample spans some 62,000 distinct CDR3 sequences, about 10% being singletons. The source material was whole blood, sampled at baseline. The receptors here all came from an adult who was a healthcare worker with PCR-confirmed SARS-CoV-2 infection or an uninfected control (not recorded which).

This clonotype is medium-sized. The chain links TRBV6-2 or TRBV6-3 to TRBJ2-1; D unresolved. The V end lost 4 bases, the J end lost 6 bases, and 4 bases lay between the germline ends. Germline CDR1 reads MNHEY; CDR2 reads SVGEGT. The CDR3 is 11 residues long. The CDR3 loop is CASSSGNEQFF. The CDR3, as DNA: TGTGCCAGCAGTTCTGGCAATGAGCAGTTCTTC.

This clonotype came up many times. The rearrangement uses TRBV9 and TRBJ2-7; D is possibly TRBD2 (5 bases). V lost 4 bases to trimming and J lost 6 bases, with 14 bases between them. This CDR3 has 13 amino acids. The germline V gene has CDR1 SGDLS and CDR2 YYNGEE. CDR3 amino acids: CASSPGVMGEQYF. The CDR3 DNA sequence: TGTGCCAGCAGCCCCGGGGTGATGGGCGAGCAGTACTTC.

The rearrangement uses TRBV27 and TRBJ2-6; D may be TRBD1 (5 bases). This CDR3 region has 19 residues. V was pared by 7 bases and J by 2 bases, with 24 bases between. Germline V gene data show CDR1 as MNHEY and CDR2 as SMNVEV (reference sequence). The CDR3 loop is CASTGWTINRGTGANVLTF. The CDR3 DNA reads TGTGCCAGCACAGGATGGACAATTAATAGGGGTACTGGGGCCAACGTCCTGACTTTC.

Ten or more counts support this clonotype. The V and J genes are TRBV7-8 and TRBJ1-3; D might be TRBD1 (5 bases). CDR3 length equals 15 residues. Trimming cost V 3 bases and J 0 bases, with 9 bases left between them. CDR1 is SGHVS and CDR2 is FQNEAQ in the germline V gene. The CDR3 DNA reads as TGTGCCAGCAGCTTTCAGGGAACCTCTGGAAACACCATATATTTT. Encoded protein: CASSFQGTSGNTIYF.

The CDR3 bases are TGCGCCAGCAGTGCCCTATCTGGAAACACCATATATTTT. This encodes CASSALSGNTIYF. The chain has TRBV10-1 and TRBJ1-3; D gene uncertain. V shed 4 bases and J shed 1 base, with 5 bases lying between them. Germline-derived CDR1 and CDR2 are WNHNN and SYGVQD (reference sequence). The CDR3 covers 13 residues.

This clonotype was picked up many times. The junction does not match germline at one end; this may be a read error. This chain's CDR3 is CASSSDSGSQETQYF. CDR3 nucleotides: TGTGCTAGCAGCTCAGATTCCGGGAGTCAAGAGACCCAGTACTTC. The chain carries TRBV7-7 and TRBJ2-5; perhaps TRBD2 as D (6 bases). The CDR3 length is 15 residues. Germline lookup yields CDR1 SSHAT and CDR2 FNYEAQ (reference sequence).

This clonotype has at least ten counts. Here the CDR3 reads CASSLEVGHNEQFF. The CDR3 DNA is TGTGCCAGCAGCTTAGAAGTCGGACACAATGAGCAGTTCTTC. The V and J genes are TRBV7-6 and TRBJ2-1; D gene ambiguous. Germline CDR1 reads SGHVS; CDR2 reads FNYEAQ. This CDR3 is built from 14 residues. V lost 1 base, J lost 5 bases, and 9 bases lay in between. Combining the CDR3 with reference TRBV7-6 and TRBJ2-1 gives the whole variable domain GAGVSQSPRYKVTKRGQDVALRCDPISGHVSLYWYRQALGQGPEFLTYFNYEAQQDKSGLPNDRFSAERPEGSISTLTIQRTEQRDSAMYRCASSLEVGHNEQFFGPGTRLTVL.

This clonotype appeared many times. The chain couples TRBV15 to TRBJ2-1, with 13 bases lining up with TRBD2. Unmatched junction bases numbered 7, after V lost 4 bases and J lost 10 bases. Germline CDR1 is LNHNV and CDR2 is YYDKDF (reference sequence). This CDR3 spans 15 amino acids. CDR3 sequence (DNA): TGTGCCACCAGCACGGGACTAGCGGGATTCGTGGAGCAGTTCTTC. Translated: CATSTGLAGFVEQFF. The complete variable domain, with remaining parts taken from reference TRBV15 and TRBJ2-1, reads DAMVIQNPRYQVTQFGKPVTLSCSQTLNHNVMYWYQQKSSQAPKLLFHYYDKDFNNEADTPDNFQSRRPNTSFCFLDIRSPGLGDTAMYLCATSTGLAGFVEQFFGPGTRLTVL.

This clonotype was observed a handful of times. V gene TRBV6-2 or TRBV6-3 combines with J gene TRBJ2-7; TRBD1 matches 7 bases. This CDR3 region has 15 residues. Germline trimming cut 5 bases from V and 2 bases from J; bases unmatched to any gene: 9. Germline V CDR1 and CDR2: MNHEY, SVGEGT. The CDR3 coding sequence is TGTGCCAGCAGTACTAACCGGGACAGAGCCTACGAGCAGTACTTC. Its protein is CASSTNRDRAYEQYF.

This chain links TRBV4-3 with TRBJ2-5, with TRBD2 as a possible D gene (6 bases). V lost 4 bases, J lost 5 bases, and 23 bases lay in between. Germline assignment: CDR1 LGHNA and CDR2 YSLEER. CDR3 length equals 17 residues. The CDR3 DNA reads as TGCGCCAGCAGCCGTCTGTTAGGGGACTCCGATGGGGAGACCCAGTACTTC. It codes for CASSRLLGDSDGETQYF.

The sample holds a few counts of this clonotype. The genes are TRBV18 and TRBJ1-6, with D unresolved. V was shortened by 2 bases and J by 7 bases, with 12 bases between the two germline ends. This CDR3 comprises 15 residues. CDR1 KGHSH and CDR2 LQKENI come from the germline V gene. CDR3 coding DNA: TGTGCCAGCTCACCAATGGCGAAAAGGAATTCACCCCTCCACTTT. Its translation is CASSPMAKRNSPLHF.

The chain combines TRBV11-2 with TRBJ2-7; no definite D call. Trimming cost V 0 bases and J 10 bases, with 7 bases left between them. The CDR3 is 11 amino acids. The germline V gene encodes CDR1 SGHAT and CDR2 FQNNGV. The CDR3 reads CASSLEIDQYF. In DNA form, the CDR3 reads TGTGCCAGCAGCTTAGAAATCGATCAGTACTTC.

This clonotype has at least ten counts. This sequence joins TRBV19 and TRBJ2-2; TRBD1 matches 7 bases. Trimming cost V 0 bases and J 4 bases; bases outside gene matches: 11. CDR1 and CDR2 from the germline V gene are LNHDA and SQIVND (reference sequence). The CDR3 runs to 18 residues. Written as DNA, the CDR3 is TGTGCCAGTAGTATAGACCTTCGGACAGGCCTGACCACCGGGGAGCTGTTTTTT. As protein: CASSIDLRTGLTTGELFF.

The CDR3 protein is CASSSPGTGNQPQHF. In DNA, the CDR3 is TGTGCCAGCAGCTCCCCCGGGACAGGGAATCAGCCCCAGCATTTT. The genes are TRBV7-2 and TRBJ1-5; 9 bases line up with TRBD1. Germline loops: CDR1 SGHTA, CDR2 FQGNSA. The CDR3 totals 15 residues. V trimming: 4 bases; J trimming: 4 bases; junction bases outside the gene matches: 5.

CDR3 amino acids: CASSLDAGSGQPQHF. In nucleotides, the CDR3 is TGCGCCAGCAGCTTGGATGCAGGGTCCGGTCAGCCCCAGCATTTT. This sequence joins TRBV5-1 and TRBJ1-5, with D possibly matching TRBD1 (5 bases). Trimming cost V 0 bases and J 6 bases, with 13 bases left between them. Germline lookup yields CDR1 SGHRS and CDR2 YFSETQ. The CDR3 is made up of 15 amino acids. The full variable domain, its missing parts supplied by reference TRBV5-1 and TRBJ1-5, is KAGVTQTPRYLIKTRGQQVTLSCSPISGHRSVSWYQQTPGQGLQFLFEYFSETQRNKGNFPGRFSGRQFSNSRSEMNVSTLELGDSALYLCASSLDAGSGQPQHFGDGTRLSIL.

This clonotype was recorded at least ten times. The CDR3 loop is CASSVRTNNYGYTF. The DNA for the CDR3 is TGTGCCAGCAGTGTACGGACCAATAACTATGGCTACACCTTC. The V gene is TRBV6-1, the J gene TRBJ1-2; D is ambiguous. V was trimmed by 4 bases and J by 1 base, leaving 10 bases between them. CDR3 size: 14 residues. The germline V gene encodes CDR1 MNHNS and CDR2 SASEGT.

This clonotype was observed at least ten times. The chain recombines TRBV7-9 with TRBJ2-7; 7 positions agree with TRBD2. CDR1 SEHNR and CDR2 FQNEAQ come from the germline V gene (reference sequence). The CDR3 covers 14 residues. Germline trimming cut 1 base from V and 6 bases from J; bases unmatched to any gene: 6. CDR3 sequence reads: CASSLGGSALEQYF. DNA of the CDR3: TGTGCCAGCAGCTTAGGCGGGAGCGCACTCGAGCAGTACTTC.

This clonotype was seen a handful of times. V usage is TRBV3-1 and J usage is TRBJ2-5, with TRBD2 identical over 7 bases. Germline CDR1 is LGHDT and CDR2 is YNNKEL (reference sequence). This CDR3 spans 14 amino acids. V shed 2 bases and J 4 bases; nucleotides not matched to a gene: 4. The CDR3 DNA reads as TGTGCCAGCAGCCAAACGGCGGGAGTAGAGACCCAGTACTTC. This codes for CASSQTAGVETQYF.

The CDR3 reads CASSFTEETQYF. The CDR3 coding sequence is TGCGCCAGCAGCTTCACAGAAGAGACCCAGTACTTC. The chain employs TRBV5-1 and TRBJ2-5; no clear D. The germline V gene has CDR1 SGHRS and CDR2 YFSETQ. The CDR3 length is 12 residues. The V and J ends lost 2 bases and 3 bases respectively, with 5 bases between them.

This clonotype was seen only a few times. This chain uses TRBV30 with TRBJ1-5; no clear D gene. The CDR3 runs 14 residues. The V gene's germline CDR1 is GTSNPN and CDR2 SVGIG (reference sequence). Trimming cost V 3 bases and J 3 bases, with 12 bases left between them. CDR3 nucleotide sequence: TGTGCCTGGAGCCCGGGGATACTCAATCAGCCCCAGCATTTT. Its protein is CAWSPGILNQPQHF.

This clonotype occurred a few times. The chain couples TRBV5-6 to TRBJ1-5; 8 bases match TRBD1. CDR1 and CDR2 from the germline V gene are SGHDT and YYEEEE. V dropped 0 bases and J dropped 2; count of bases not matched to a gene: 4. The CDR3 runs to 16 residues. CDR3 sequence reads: CASSLAQGAGNQPQHF. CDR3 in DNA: TGTGCCAGCAGCTTGGCCCAGGGGGCAGGCAATCAGCCCCAGCATTTT.

Here the CDR3 DNA reads TGTGCCAGCAGCCCGTCCAGGGGGAACACCGGGGAGCTGTTTTTT. Encoded protein: CASSPSRGNTGELFF. The chain recombines TRBV3-1 with TRBJ2-2; tentatively, D is TRBD1 (6 bases). Germline V CDR1 and CDR2: LGHDT, YNNKEL (reference sequence). The CDR3 contains 15 residues. The V gene lost 4 bases and the J gene lost 1 base, with 10 bases spanning the gap.

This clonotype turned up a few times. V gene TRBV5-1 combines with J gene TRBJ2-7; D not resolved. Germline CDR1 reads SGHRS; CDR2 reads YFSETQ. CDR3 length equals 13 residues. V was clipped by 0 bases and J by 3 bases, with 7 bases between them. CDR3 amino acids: CASSLDQSYEQYF. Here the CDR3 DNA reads TGCGCCAGCAGCTTGGACCAGAGCTACGAGCAGTACTTC.

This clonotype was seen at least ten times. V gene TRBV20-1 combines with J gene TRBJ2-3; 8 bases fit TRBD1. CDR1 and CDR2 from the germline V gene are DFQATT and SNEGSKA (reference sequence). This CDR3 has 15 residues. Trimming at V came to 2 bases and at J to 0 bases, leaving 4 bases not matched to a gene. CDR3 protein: CSARWTGLSTDTQYF. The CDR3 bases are TGCAGTGCTAGATGGACAGGGCTGAGCACAGATACGCAGTATTTT.

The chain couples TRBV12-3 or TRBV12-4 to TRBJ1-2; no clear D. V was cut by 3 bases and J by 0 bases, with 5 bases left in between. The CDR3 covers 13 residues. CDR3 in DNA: TGTGCCAGCAGTTTGGAGGCTAACTATGGCTACACCTTC. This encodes CASSLEANYGYTF.

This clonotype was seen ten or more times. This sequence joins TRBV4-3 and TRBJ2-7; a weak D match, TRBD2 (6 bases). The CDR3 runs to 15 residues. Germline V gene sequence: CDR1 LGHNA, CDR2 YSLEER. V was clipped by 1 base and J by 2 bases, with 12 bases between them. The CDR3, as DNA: TGCGCCAGCAGCCAAGTAAGGACGGGGGCCTACGAGCAGTACTTC. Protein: CASSQVRTGAYEQYF.

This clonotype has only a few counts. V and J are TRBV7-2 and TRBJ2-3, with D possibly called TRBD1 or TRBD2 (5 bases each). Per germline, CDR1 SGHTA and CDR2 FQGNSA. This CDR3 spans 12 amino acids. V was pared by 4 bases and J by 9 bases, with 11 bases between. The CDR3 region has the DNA TGTGCCAGCAGCTCGGACTGGGGGACGCAGTATTTT. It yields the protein CASSSDWGTQYF.

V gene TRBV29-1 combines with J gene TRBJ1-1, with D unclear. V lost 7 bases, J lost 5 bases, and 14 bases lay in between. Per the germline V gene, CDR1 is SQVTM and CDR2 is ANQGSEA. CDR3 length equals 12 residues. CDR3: CSASSGRTEAFF. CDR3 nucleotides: TGCAGCGCCAGCTCCGGGAGGACTGAAGCTTTCTTT.

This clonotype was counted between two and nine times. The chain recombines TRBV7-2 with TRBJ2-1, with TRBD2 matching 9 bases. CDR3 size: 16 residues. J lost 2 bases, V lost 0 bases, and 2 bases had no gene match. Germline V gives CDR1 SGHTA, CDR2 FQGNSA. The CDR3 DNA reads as TGTGCCAGCAGCTTAGCTAGCGGGAGCACCTACAATGAGCAGTTCTTC. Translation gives CASSLASGSTYNEQFF.

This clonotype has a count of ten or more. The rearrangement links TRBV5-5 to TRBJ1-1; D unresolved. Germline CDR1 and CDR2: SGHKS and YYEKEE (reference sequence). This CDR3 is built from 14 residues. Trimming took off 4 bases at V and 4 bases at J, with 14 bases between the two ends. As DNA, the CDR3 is TGTGCCAGCAGCATTGGTAGGGTCTTCACTGAAGCTTTCTTT. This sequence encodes CASSIGRVFTEAFF.

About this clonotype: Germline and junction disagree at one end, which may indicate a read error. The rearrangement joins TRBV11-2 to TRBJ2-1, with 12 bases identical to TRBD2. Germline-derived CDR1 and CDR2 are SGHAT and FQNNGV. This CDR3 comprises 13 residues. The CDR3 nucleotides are TGTGTCAGCAGCCCGGGACTAGCGGGCGAGCAGTTCTTC. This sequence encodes CVSSPGLAGEQFF.

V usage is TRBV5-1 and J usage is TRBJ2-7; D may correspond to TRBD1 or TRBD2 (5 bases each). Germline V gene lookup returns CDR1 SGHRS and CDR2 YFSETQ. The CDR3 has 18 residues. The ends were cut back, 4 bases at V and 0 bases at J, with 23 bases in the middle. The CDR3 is CASSLSLGPGTVSYEQYF. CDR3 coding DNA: TGCGCCAGCAGCCTCTCTCTCGGTCCCGGGACGGTCTCCTACGAGCAGTACTTC.